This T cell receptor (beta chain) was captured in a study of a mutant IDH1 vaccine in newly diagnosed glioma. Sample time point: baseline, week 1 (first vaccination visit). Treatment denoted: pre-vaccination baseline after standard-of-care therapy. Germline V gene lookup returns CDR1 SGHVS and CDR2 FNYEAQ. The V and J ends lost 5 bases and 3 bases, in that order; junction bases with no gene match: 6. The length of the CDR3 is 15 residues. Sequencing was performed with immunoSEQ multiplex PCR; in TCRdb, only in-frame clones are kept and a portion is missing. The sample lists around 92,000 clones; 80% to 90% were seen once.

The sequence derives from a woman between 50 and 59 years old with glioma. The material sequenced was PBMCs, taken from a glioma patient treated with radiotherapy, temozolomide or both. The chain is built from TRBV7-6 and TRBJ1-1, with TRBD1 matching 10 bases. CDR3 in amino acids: CASSAPGTGDTEAFF. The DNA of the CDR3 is TGTGCCAGCAGCGCGCCGGGGACAGGGGACACTGAAGCTTTCTTT.